This is a list of T cell receptor beta chains from one sample in a study of T cell responses to AZD1222 COVID-19 vaccine. The table came from immunoSEQ multiplex PCR; TCRdb's copy has only in-frame clones and leaves some out. This table holds approximately 110,000 clones, 87% found once. The sequences come from peripheral blood, collected on day 0 of AZD1222 vaccination. The receptors were sampled from an adult in good health. Each CDR3 is given with its conserved first and last residue. A D gene is named only where the DNA matches it firmly. Rows may omit the clone size; those that give it use once, few, many or a size class.

clone_size,d_call,j_call,v_call,cdr3_nt,cdr3_aa
-,-,TRBJ1-2,TRBV4-1,TGCGCCAGCAGCCAAGCGGTTTCGACAGGCTCCTATGGCTACACCTTC,CASSQAVSTGSYGYTF
-,TRBD2,TRBJ2-3,TRBV19,TGTGCCAGTAGTATACGACTAGCGGGGATGTCAGATACGCAGTATTTT,CASSIRLAGMSDTQYF
-,-,TRBJ2-7,TRBV7-9,TGTGCCAGCAGCCCGAAGCCGGGACACGGACCCTACGAGCAGTACTTC,CASSPKPGHGPYEQYF
-,-,TRBJ1-1,TRBV11-2,TGTGCCAGCAGCTTAGTGGAGTACACTGAAGCTTTCTTT,CASSLVEYTEAFF
-,TRBD1,TRBJ1-4,TRBV30,TGTGCCTGGAGTACAGGGGCCGAAAAACTGTTTTTT,CAWSTGAEKLFF
-,TRBD2,TRBJ2-3,TRBV7-2,TGTGCCAGCAGCTTCCCGGGACTAGCGGGGGGGCCAGATACGCAGTATTTT,CASSFPGLAGGPDTQYF
-,-,TRBJ2-6,TRBV5-1,TGCGCCAGCAGCTTGGGGGACTCTGGGGCCAACGTCCTGACTTTC,CASSLGDSGANVLTF
-,TRBD2,TRBJ2-7,TRBV6-5,TGTGCCAGCAGTTACTCGCGGGGGAGAACCTACGAGCAGTACTTC,CASSYSRGRTYEQYF
-,TRBD1,TRBJ1-5,TRBV6-5,TGTGCCAGCAGTCCTACAGGGGGTAGCAATCAGCCCCAGCATTTT,CASSPTGGSNQPQHF
-,-,TRBJ1-1,TRBV18,TGTGCCAGCTCAAGGGGGAACACTGAAGCTTTCTTT,CASSRGNTEAFF
-,TRBD1,TRBJ1-2,TRBV25-1,TGTGCCAGCAACAGGGGAAACTATGGCTACACCTTC,CASNRGNYGYTF
-,-,TRBJ2-2,TRBV3-1/TRBV3-2,TGTGCCAGCAGCCAAGATTATGCGAGGGGGAACACCGGGGAGCTGTTTTTT,CASSQDYARGNTGELFF
-,TRBD1,TRBJ2-7,TRBV24-1,TGTGCCACCAGTGATTTCCCCGGACAGGGGTGTGACGAGCAGTACTTC,CATSDFPGQGCDEQYF
-,TRBD2,TRBJ2-3,TRBV4-1,TGCGCCAGCAGCCTCCAAGCGGGGGGGCAAGGAGATACGCAGTATTTT,CASSLQAGGQGDTQYF
-,TRBD1,TRBJ1-1,TRBV10-2,TGCGCCAGCAGCAAAGGGACAGCCACTGAAGCTTTCTTT,CASSKGTATEAFF
-,-,TRBJ1-3,TRBV4-2,TGTGCCAGCAGCCAGGACTTGAGGACCCACTCTGGAAACACCATATATTTT,CASSQDLRTHSGNTIYF
-,-,TRBJ1-1,TRBV7-9,TGTGCCAGCAGCTTAGGACGGATGAACACTGAAGCTTTCTTT,CASSLGRMNTEAFF
-,-,TRBJ2-1,TRBV9,TGTGCCAGCAGCGATACTAGCTCCTACAATGAGCAGTTCTTC,CASSDTSSYNEQFF
-,-,TRBJ2-3,TRBV5-4,TGTGCCAGCAGCGACCGAAAAAGCGGCAGTTACACAGATACGCAGTATTTT,CASSDRKSGSYTDTQYF
-,TRBD1,TRBJ1-2,TRBV4-1,TGCGCCAGCAGCCCTCGACAGGGAAGTGGCTATGGCTACACCTTC,CASSPRQGSGYGYTF
-,-,TRBJ2-1,TRBV2,TGTGCCAGCATCCTCGAACCAGGATACAATGAGCAGTTCTTC,CASILEPGYNEQFF
-,-,TRBJ1-2,TRBV5-1,TGCGCCAGCAGCTCCTCCACAGGGCCTACTAACTATGGCTACACCTTC,CASSSSTGPTNYGYTF
-,-,TRBJ1-2,TRBV29-1,TGCAGCGTTAATTCGGAAGGAGGTGGCTACACCTTC,CSVNSEGGGYTF
-,-,TRBJ1-4,TRBV5-8,TGTGCCAGCAGCTTGACATTAGGGAGTGAAAAACTGTTTTTT,CASSLTLGSEKLFF
-,-,TRBJ1-1,TRBV6-5,TGTGCCAGCAGTTCCAATAATAAACTGGCTTTT,CASSSNNKLAF
few,-,TRBJ2-5,TRBV6-2/TRBV6-3,TGTGCCAGCAGTTCGAAGGGGGGTGAGACCCAGTACTTC,CASSSKGGETQYF
-,-,TRBJ2-7,TRBV11-2,TGTGCCAGCAGTCCTGTGACGGGACGCCTTCGGGAGCAGTACTTC,CASSPVTGRLREQYF
-,TRBD2,TRBJ2-3,TRBV4-2,TGTGCCAGCAGCCAAGTAGCGGGGGGGCAAGGAGATACGCAGTATTTT,CASSQVAGGQGDTQYF
-,-,TRBJ2-4,TRBV4-1,TGCGCCAGCAGCCAACCAGGACGGTTTTTACTAGCCAAAAACATTCAGTACTTC,CASSQPGRFLLAKNIQYF
few,-,TRBJ2-7,TRBV5-4,TGTGCCAGCAGGATCGACCTGGGATCCTACGAGCAGTACTTC,CASRIDLGSYEQYF
-,-,TRBJ2-1,TRBV6-4,TGTGCCAGCAGTGACTCGACAGGTACCTCGGATGAGCAGTTCTTC,CASSDSTGTSDEQFF